This T cell receptor (beta chain) was identified in a study of shared clonotypes between healthy human individuals. Whole-study findings and limits: Tissue TCR repertoires likely differ from these blood-only repertoires. The authors expected sequencing depth to affect clonotype sharing among donors.

Remarks on this clone: The antigen remains undetermined.

V was cut by 5 bases and J by 2 bases, with 8 bases left in between. Germline V gene data show CDR1 as GTSNPN and CDR2 as SVGIG (reference sequence). The CDR3 totals 12 residues. Here immunoSEQ multiplex PCR was the method, and the copy in TCRdb shows in-frame clones only, minus some. The sample has about 480,000 clones, 79% seen once. This sequence was found in a woman aged 40 to 50 in good health. Some clones in this sample may be carry-over from other donors' samples. Source material: PBMCs. The chain joins TRBV30 to TRBJ2-3; D is unclear. CDR3: CAWAPTTDTQYF. DNA of the CDR3: TGTGCCTGGGCCCCGACCACAGATACGCAGTATTTT.